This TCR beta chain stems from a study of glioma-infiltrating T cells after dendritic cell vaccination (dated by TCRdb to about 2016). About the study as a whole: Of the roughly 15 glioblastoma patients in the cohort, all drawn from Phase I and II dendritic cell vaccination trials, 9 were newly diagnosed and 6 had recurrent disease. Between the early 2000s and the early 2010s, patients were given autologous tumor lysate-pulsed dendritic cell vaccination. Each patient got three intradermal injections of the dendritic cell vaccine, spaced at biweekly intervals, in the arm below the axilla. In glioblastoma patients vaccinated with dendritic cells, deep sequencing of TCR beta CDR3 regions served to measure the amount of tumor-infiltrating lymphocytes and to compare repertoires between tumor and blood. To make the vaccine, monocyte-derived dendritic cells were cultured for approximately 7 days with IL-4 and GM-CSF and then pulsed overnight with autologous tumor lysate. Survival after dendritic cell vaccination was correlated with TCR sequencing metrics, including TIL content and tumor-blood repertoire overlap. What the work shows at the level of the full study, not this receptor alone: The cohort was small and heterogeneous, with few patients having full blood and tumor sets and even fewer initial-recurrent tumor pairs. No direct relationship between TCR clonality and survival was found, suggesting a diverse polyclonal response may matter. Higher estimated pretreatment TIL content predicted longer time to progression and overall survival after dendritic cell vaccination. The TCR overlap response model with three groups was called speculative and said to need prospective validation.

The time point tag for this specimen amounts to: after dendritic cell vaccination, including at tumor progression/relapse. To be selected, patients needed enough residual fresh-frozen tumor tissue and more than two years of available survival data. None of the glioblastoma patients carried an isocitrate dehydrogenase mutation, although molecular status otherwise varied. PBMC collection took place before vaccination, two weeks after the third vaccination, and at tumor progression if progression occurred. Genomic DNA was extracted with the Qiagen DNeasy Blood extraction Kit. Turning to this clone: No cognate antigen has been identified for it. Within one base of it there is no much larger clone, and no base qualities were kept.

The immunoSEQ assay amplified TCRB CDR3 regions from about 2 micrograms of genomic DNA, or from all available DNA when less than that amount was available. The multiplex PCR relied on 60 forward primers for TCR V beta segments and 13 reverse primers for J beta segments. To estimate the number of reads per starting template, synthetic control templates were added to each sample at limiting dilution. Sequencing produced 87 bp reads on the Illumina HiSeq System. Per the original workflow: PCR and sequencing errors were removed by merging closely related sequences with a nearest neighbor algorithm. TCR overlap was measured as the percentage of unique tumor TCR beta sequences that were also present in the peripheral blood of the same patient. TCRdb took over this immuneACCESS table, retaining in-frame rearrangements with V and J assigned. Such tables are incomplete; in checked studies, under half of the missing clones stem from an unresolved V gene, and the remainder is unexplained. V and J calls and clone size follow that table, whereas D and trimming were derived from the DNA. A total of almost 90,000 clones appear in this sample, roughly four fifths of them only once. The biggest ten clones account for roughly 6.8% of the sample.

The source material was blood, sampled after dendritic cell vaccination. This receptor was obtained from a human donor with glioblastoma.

The DNA reads TGCGCCAGCAGCCCGGACGGGAAGAACACTGAAGCTTTCTTT. It encodes CASSPDGKNTEAFF. Here the chain combines TRBV4-3 and TRBJ1-1; the D gene is unclear. CDR1 and CDR2, looked up from the germline V gene, are LGHNA and YSLEER. At the junction V is shortened by 4 bases and J by 1 base, with 10 bases in between. Counted from cysteine to phenylalanine, this CDR3 has 14 amino acids. The only DNA kept is the CDR3, 42 bases in frame from the first base.